The TCR beta chain under discussion was sequenced for a study of beta chain features in type 1 diabetes. Overall study: In all, around 99 million sorted cells from all samples were analyzed. Findings and caveats of the study: In every one of the four CD4+ subsets, TCRB CDR3s were moderately but significantly shorter in Type 1 diabetes patients.

This clone was counted a few times. Its antigen is not identified. The CDR3 length is 14 residues. CDR1 is SGHTA and CDR2 is FQGNSA in the germline V gene. V lost 5 bases, J lost 4 bases, and 12 bases lay in between. As every portion of the isolated RNA was reverse transcribed, the sequencing read expressed TCRB transcripts. Sequenced by immunoSEQ multiplex PCR; TCRdb stores in-frame clones only, minus some. The sample holds around 600,000 clones, approximately 13% seen once. The J gene is TRBJ2-1, the V gene TRBV7-2; D possibly corresponds to TRBD1 (5 bases). The specimen sequenced was naive CD4+ T cells from blood. The receptor was derived from a man aged 30 to 39 with type 1 diabetes. DNA for the CDR3: TGTGCCAGCAGCCCCTCCCCAGGGTACAATGAGCAGTTCTTC. Amino acid sequence: CASSPSPGYNEQFF.